What follows are 5 T cell receptor beta chains derived from one specimen sequenced in a study of blood T cell repertoires in COVID-19. Here immunoSEQ multiplex PCR was the method, and the copy in TCRdb shows in-frame clones only, minus some. The sample yields 60,000 to 65,000 clones, more than 75% seen once. Sequenced sample: peripheral blood. These receptors all stem from a human donor in a cohort sampled during active COVID-19.

The chain has TRBV24-1 and TRBJ2-7, with D tentatively TRBD2 (6 bases). Looked up from germline, CDR1 is KGHDR and CDR2 is SFDVKD. CDR3 size: 18 residues. V lost 0 bases and J 0 bases, leaving 17 bases between the germline ends. The DNA of the CDR3 is TGTGCCACCAGTGATTTGATCCCCACTAGCAGTCACTCCTACGAGCAGTACTTC. Its translation: CATSDLIPTSSHSYEQYF.

The CDR3 is CASKRGEQYF. The CDR3 bases are TGTGCCAGCAAACGAGGGGAGCAGTACTTC. The V gene is TRBV28, the J gene TRBJ2-7; a weak D match, TRBD2 (5 bases). Trimming shortened V by 7 bases and J by 7 bases, and 8 bases separated the two germline ends. Germline CDR1 MDHEN, CDR2 SYDVKM. The CDR3 loop spans 10 amino acids. Combining the CDR3 with reference TRBV28 and TRBJ2-7 gives the whole variable domain DVKVTQSSRYLVKRTGEKVFLECVQDMDHENMFWYRQDPGLGLRLIYFSYDVKMKEKGDIPEGYSVSREKKERFSLILESASTNQTSMYLCASKRGEQYFGPGTRLTVT.

CDR3 DNA: TGTGCCAGCAGCCAAGATTTGGCTAGCGGGGGGCGTGGTGAGCAGTTCTTC. Amino acids: CASSQDLASGGRGEQFF. The chain joins TRBV3-1 (or the pseudogene TRBV3-2) to TRBJ2-1; TRBD2 aligns across 11 bases. CDR3 length: 17 residues. Germline V gene lookup returns CDR1 LGHDT and CDR2 YNNKEL (reference sequence). V trimming: 0 bases; J trimming: 9 bases; junction bases outside the gene matches: 10.

The CDR3 DNA follows: TGCGCCAGCAGCTTGGGTACAGCTAATGAAAAACTGTTTTTT. It yields the protein CASSLGTANEKLFF. J is TRBJ1-4 and V is TRBV5-1; D gene unclear. This CDR3 region has 14 residues. The germline V gene encodes CDR1 SGHRS and CDR2 YFSETQ. Trimming removed 0 bases at V and 3 bases at J, with 6 bases between.

This sequence joins TRBV14 and TRBJ1-4; 12 bases are a match to TRBD1. Germline loops: CDR1 SGHDN, CDR2 FVKESK. Germline trimming cut 1 base from V and 7 bases from J; bases unmatched to any gene: 4. CDR3 length: 16 residues. In DNA, the CDR3 is TGTGCCAGCAGCCAAGTCGGGACAGGGGGCGGTGAAAAACTGTTTTTT. It specifies CASSQVGTGGGEKLFF.